This passage covers 14 T cell receptor beta chains from one sample sequenced in a study of early T cells in non-severe SARS-CoV-2 infection. TCRdb re-analysed the 5' RACE reads in MiXCR, keeping a single row per CDR3 protein. The sample lists 55,000 to 80,000 distinct CDR3 sequences, 8% to 9% seen once, with roughly 12% in the top ten. The sample in question was whole blood, obtained at baseline. Source of these receptors: an adult who was a healthcare worker with PCR-confirmed SARS-CoV-2 infection or an uninfected control (not recorded which).

Written as DNA, the CDR3 is TGTGCCAGCAGCCGCCCCCAAGAGACCCAGTACTTC. Its protein is CASSRPQETQYF. V and J are TRBV7-3 and TRBJ2-5; D unresolved. Germline V gene sequence: CDR1 SGHTA, CDR2 FQGTGA. CDR3 size: 12 residues. Trimming took 5 bases from V and 1 from J, leaving 5 bases between them.

This chain links TRBV20-1 with TRBJ2-1, with TRBD1 matching 10 bases. Germline CDR1 reads DFQATT; CDR2 reads SNEGSKA (reference sequence). V gave up 0 bases and J gave up 7 bases; unmatched junction bases: 12. CDR3 size: 17 residues. Written as DNA, the CDR3 is TGCAGTGCTAGAGATCGTTTAGGGACAGGGGTTGGGAATGAGCAGTTCTTC. Its translation is CSARDRLGTGVGNEQFF.

This clonotype appeared many times. V gene TRBV7-8 combines with J gene TRBJ1-1, with D perhaps matching TRBD1 (5 bases). The CDR3 has 16 amino acids. With 5 bases removed from V and 1 base from J, the gap between germline ends came to 17 bases. CDR1 is SGHVS, CDR2 FQNEAQ, per germline. The CDR3 reads CASSPRQGGSNTEAFF. In nucleotides, the CDR3 is TGTGCCAGCAGCCCGAGGCAGGGAGGCTCGAACACTGAAGCTTTCTTT.

This clonotype came up a few times. The CDR3 reads CASSFVNEQYF. The DNA for the CDR3 is TGTGCCAGCAGTTTTGTAAACGAGCAGTACTTC. The chain employs TRBV12-3 or TRBV12-4 and TRBJ2-7; D is ambiguous. Trimming shortened V by 3 bases and J by 5 bases, and 5 bases separated the two germline ends. The CDR3 is 11 amino acids.

The chain uses TRBV10-3 and TRBJ2-7; D is perhaps TRBD1 (7 bases). Trimming took off 10 bases at V and 3 bases at J, with 16 bases between the two ends. The germline V gene has CDR1 ENHRY and CDR2 SYGVKD. This CDR3 is 13 amino acids long. The CDR3 DNA follows: TGTGCCACAGGGGGGACGGAATACTACGAGCAGTACTTC. Its protein product is CATGGTEYYEQYF.

This clonotype was seen a few times. The J gene is TRBJ2-1, the V gene TRBV4-2; 10 bases are a match to TRBD2. The germline gives CDR1 LGHNA, CDR2 YNFKEQ. CDR3 length equals 16 residues. The J segment lost 4 bases and the V segment lost 0 bases, leaving 3 bases of the junction unmatched. The CDR3 nucleotides are TGTGCCAGCAGCCAAGAATTAGCGGGAGGATACAATGAGCAGTTCTTC. It encodes CASSQELAGGYNEQFF.

This clonotype showed up many times. The chain joins TRBV7-2 to TRBJ2-7, with D tentatively TRBD1 or TRBD2 (5 bases each). CDR3 length: 14 amino acids. The V end lost 1 base, the J end lost 7 bases, and 14 bases lay between the germline ends. Per germline, CDR1 SGHTA and CDR2 FQGNSA. This chain's CDR3 is CASSLDRGPGEQYF. The DNA of the CDR3 is TGTGCCAGCAGCTTAGATCGGGGCCCCGGGGAGCAGTACTTC. Based on the CDR3 plus reference TRBV7-2 and TRBJ2-7, the full variable domain is GAGVSQSPSNKVTEKGKDVELRCDPISGHTALYWYRQSLGQGLEFLIYFQGNSAPDKSGLPSDRFSAERTGGSVSTLTIQRTQQEDSAVYLCASSLDRGPGEQYFGPGTRLTVT.

Many counts were recorded for this clonotype. The chain joins TRBV7-8 to TRBJ2-1; 12 bases line up with TRBD2. The CDR3 consists of 20 residues. V gave up 3 bases and J gave up 7 bases; unmatched junction bases: 19. Germline CDR1 is SGHVS and CDR2 is FQNEAQ. CDR3 nucleotides: TGTGCCAGCAGCTTTCAAACCGCCGGACTAGCGGGAACTGGGGGAAATGAGCAGTTCTTC. This sequence encodes CASSFQTAGLAGTGGNEQFF.

The table lists this clonotype with a few counts. J is TRBJ2-5 and V is TRBV7-9; perhaps TRBD2 as D (5 bases). CDR3 length equals 14 residues. Germline V gene sequence: CDR1 SEHNR, CDR2 FQNEAQ (reference sequence). The V and J ends lost 1 base and 3 bases respectively, with 9 bases between them. The CDR3 region has the DNA TGTGCCAGCAGCTTAGGGTACGGGGAAGAGACCCAGTACTTC. This translates into CASSLGYGEETQYF.

In this sample, this clonotype turned up a few times. The V call is TRBV12-3 or TRBV12-4, the J call TRBJ2-1; 10 bases line up with TRBD2. This CDR3 region has 21 residues. Germline trimming cut 3 bases from V and 0 bases from J; bases unmatched to any gene: 17. CDR3 DNA: TGTGCCAGCAGTTTCCTCTTCGTTAGCGGGAGGACCGGGTTCTCCTACAATGAGCAGTTCTTC. It specifies CASSFLFVSGRTGFSYNEQFF.

Ten or more counts support this clonotype. The genes are TRBV27 and TRBJ1-5; weak D call: TRBD1 (5 bases). Trimming pared 3 bases from V and 2 bases from J, leaving 8 bases between. The V gene's germline CDR1 is MNHEY and CDR2 SMNVEV (reference sequence). This CDR3 has 14 amino acids. CDR3 sequence: CASSFAQGNQPQHF. DNA for the CDR3: TGTGCCAGCAGTTTCGCACAGGGCAATCAGCCCCAGCATTTT.

This clonotype has just a few counts. V gene TRBV11-2 combines with J gene TRBJ2-2; TRBD1 matches 7 bases. V gave up 2 bases and J gave up 4 bases; unmatched junction bases: 10. There are 17 residues in the CDR3. Germline V lookup: CDR1 SGHAT, CDR2 FQNNGV. As DNA, the CDR3 is TGTGCCAGCAGCTTAAACCGTGGGCACAGGGGCACCGGGGAGCTGTTTTTT. Its translation: CASSLNRGHRGTGELFF.

This clonotype was detected many times. The chain carries TRBV15 and TRBJ2-2; unclear D gene. This CDR3 comprises 15 residues. Trimming stripped 4 bases from V and 0 bases from J, with 9 bases between. Germline CDR1 is LNHNV and CDR2 is YYDKDF (reference sequence). CDR3 DNA: TGTGCCACCAGCAAGGAGAGATCGAACACCGGGGAGCTGTTTTTT. Protein product: CATSKERSNTGELFF. Looking up the rest from reference TRBV15 and TRBJ2-2 gives the full variable domain: DAMVIQNPRYQVTQFGKPVTLSCSQTLNHNVMYWYQQKSSQAPKLLFHYYDKDFNNEADTPDNFQSRRPNTSFCFLDIRSPGLGDTAMYLCATSKERSNTGELFFGEGSRLTVL.

The V and J genes are TRBV7-9 and TRBJ1-4, with a possible D match to TRBD1 (5 bases). Germline loops: CDR1 SEHNR, CDR2 FQNEAQ (reference sequence). The V end lost 5 bases, the J end lost 6 bases, and 13 bases lay between the germline ends. This CDR3 region has 14 residues. For the CDR3, the DNA is TGTGCCAGCAGCCCGGGGCAGGCAGATGAAAAACTGTTTTTT. This gives the protein CASSPGQADEKLFF.